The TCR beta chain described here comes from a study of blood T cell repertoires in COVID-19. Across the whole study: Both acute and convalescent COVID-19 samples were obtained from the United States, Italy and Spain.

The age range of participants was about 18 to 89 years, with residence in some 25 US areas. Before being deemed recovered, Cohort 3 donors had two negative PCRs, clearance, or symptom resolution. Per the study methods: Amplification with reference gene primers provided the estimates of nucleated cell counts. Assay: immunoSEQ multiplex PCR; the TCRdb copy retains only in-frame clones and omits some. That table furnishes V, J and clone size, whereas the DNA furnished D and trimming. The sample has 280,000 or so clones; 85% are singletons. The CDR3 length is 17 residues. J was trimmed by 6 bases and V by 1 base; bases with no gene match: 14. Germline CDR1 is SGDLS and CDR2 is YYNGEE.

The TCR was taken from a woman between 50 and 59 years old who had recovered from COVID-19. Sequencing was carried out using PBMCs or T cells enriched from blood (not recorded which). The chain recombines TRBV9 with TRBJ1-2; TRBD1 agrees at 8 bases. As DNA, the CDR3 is TGTGCCAGCAGCGTAAAACCCCGCGGACAGGGTTTCGATGGCTACACCTTC. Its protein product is CASSVKPRGQGFDGYTF.